The rows below give T cell receptor beta chains drawn from one sample of a study of OX40 agonist ivuxolimab in advanced cancers. Measured with immunoSEQ multiplex PCR; TCRdb has only the in-frame clones, and not every one. Of under 75,000 clones listed, 84% are singletons. This sample comprised CD4+ or CD8+ T cells sorted from blood, obtained in a trial of the OX40 agonist ivuxolimab. These receptors were collected from an adult with an advanced solid tumor such as melanoma, head and neck, liver or kidney cancer. CDR3s include the opening cysteine and the closing phenylalanine or tryptophan. The D gene is left open where the match is weak. Some rows have no size entry. The others give once, few or many, or a class for an expanded clone.

CDR3 DNA: TGTGCCAGCAGTTATACCGGGTTGGTGTCGGGAAACACCATATATTTT
CDR3 protein: CASSYTGLVSGNTIYF
V gene: TRBV5-4
J gene: TRBJ1-3
clone size: once
D gene: -

CDR3 DNA: TGTGCCAGTACTTGGACAGGGAACTATGGCTACACCTTC
CDR3 protein: CASTWTGNYGYTF
V gene: TRBV19
J gene: TRBJ1-2
clone size: -
D gene: TRBD1

CDR3 DNA: TGTGCCAGCAGCTCCCGGGGACGGCTGAACACTGAAGCTTTCTTT
CDR3 protein: CASSSRGRLNTEAFF
V gene: TRBV7-2
J gene: TRBJ1-1
clone size: -
D gene: -

CDR3 DNA: TGTGCCAGCAGCTTTAGGACCGAGTCCTACGAGCAGTACTTC
CDR3 protein: CASSFRTESYEQYF
V gene: TRBV7-2
J gene: TRBJ2-7
clone size: -
D gene: -

CDR3 DNA: TGTGCCAGCAGCTTAGTGGGGCTAGCGGGGGCTAAAAACATTCAGTACTTC
CDR3 protein: CASSLVGLAGAKNIQYF
V gene: TRBV7-2
J gene: TRBJ2-4
clone size: -
D gene: TRBD2

CDR3 DNA: TGTGCCAGCAGCCTGGACTCTGGGGCCAACGTCCTGACTTTC
CDR3 protein: CASSLDSGANVLTF
V gene: TRBV5-4
J gene: TRBJ2-6
clone size: -
D gene: -

CDR3 DNA: TGTGCCTGGAGTGTCGAACAATTCAACACTGAAGCTTTCTTT
CDR3 protein: CAWSVEQFNTEAFF
V gene: TRBV30
J gene: TRBJ1-1
clone size: -
D gene: -

CDR3 DNA: TGTGCCAGCAGTGCGACAGGGGGGGACTATGGCTACACCTTC
CDR3 protein: CASSATGGDYGYTF
V gene: TRBV25-1
J gene: TRBJ1-2
clone size: once
D gene: TRBD1

CDR3 DNA: TGTGCCATCACCACAGGGTACACTGAAGCTTTCTTT
CDR3 protein: CAITTGYTEAFF
V gene: TRBV10-3
J gene: TRBJ1-1
clone size: -
D gene: -

CDR3 DNA: TGTGCCAGCAGCCCTTACGAGGGCGGGGAGCTGTTTTTT
CDR3 protein: CASSPYEGGELFF
V gene: TRBV7-3
J gene: TRBJ2-2
clone size: -
D gene: -

CDR3 DNA: TGCAGTGCCGAGAGAGCTGAAGCTTTCTTT
CDR3 protein: CSAERAEAFF
V gene: TRBV20-1
J gene: TRBJ1-1
clone size: -
D gene: -

CDR3 DNA: TGTGCCGGGAGGGGATTTGGGGCCAACGTCCTGACTTTC
CDR3 protein: CAGRGFGANVLTF
V gene: TRBV6-1
J gene: TRBJ2-6
clone size: -
D gene: TRBD2

CDR3 DNA: TGTGCCAGTAGTACCTGGCTCGGGGATGGCAATGAGCAGTTCTTC
CDR3 protein: CASSTWLGDGNEQFF
V gene: TRBV19
J gene: TRBJ2-1
clone size: -
D gene: -

CDR3 DNA: TGTGCCAGCAGCTCGGGACAGCAAGAGACCCAGTACTTC
CDR3 protein: CASSSGQQETQYF
V gene: TRBV7-3
J gene: TRBJ2-5
clone size: -
D gene: TRBD1

CDR3 DNA: TGTGCCAGTAGTATTGGGCAGGTCTATGGCTACACCTTC
CDR3 protein: CASSIGQVYGYTF
V gene: TRBV19
J gene: TRBJ1-2
clone size: medium-sized
D gene: -

CDR3 DNA: TGTGCCATCAGAGGAGGAGATACGCAGTATTTT
CDR3 protein: CAIRGGDTQYF
V gene: TRBV10-3
J gene: TRBJ2-3
clone size: -
D gene: -

CDR3 DNA: TGTGCCAGCAGTCCACGACCCGGGAGCCGCACCGGGGAGCTGTTTTTT
CDR3 protein: CASSPRPGSRTGELFF
V gene: TRBV27
J gene: TRBJ2-2
clone size: once
D gene: -

CDR3 DNA: TGTGCCAGCAGTTACGGGACTAGCGGCGACGAGCAGTACTTC
CDR3 protein: CASSYGTSGDEQYF
V gene: TRBV6-5
J gene: TRBJ2-7
clone size: once
D gene: TRBD2

CDR3 DNA: TGTGCCAGCAGTTCTACCGGGGGCCAATCACCCCTCCACTTT
CDR3 protein: CASSSTGGQSPLHF
V gene: TRBV28
J gene: TRBJ1-6
clone size: -
D gene: -

CDR3 DNA: TGTGCCAGCAGCGCATTAAGCGGGAGCTCCTACAATGAGCAGTTCTTC
CDR3 protein: CASSALSGSSYNEQFF
V gene: TRBV9
J gene: TRBJ2-1
clone size: -
D gene: TRBD2

CDR3 DNA: TGCGCCAGCGGACCAGGGGGCACCTACGAGCAGTACTTC
CDR3 protein: CASGPGGTYEQYF
V gene: TRBV5-1
J gene: TRBJ2-7
clone size: -
D gene: TRBD1

CDR3 DNA: TGTGCCAGCAGCCCACTAGCGGGAGGGGTCAATGAGCAGTTCTTC
CDR3 protein: CASSPLAGGVNEQFF
V gene: TRBV27
J gene: TRBJ2-1
clone size: -
D gene: TRBD2

CDR3 DNA: TGTGCCAGCAGCTTGGACAGCAACGAGCAGTACTTC
CDR3 protein: CASSLDSNEQYF
V gene: TRBV7-9
J gene: TRBJ2-7
clone size: once
D gene: -

CDR3 DNA: TGTGCCAGCAGCCCGGGGGGGCGGTCCGAGACCCAGTACTTC
CDR3 protein: CASSPGGRSETQYF
V gene: TRBV5-4
J gene: TRBJ2-5
clone size: -
D gene: TRBD2